The sequence of this T cell receptor (beta chain) was determined in a study of blood T cell repertoires in COVID-19. The wider study: Acute-phase and convalescent COVID-19 samples originated in the United States, Italy and Spain. PBMCs, B-cell-depleted T cells, or T cells were the source of the cDNA or gDNA that made up the material.

The CDR3 spans 13 residues. Germline lookup yields CDR1 SGHNT and CDR2 YYREEE (reference sequence). V gave up 0 bases and J gave up 4 bases, with 5 bases separating them. Original analysis: Amplification with reference gene primers provided the estimates of nucleated cell counts. Some clones are missing from TCRdb's copy, which holds only in-frame ones; the method was immunoSEQ multiplex PCR. V and J calls and clone size are given by that table; D and trimming were obtained from the DNA. This sample carries roughly 91,000 clones, approximately 82% of them seen once, and the ten largest clones take 0.95% to 1.5%.

V is TRBV5-4 and J is TRBJ1-3; a weak D match, TRBD1 (5 bases). Sequencing used peripheral blood. The receptor comes from a woman aged 80 or older with acute or convalescent COVID-19. The CDR3 loop reads CASSLAGGNTIYF. The CDR3 region has the DNA TGTGCCAGCAGCTTGGCAGGGGGAAACACCATATATTTT.